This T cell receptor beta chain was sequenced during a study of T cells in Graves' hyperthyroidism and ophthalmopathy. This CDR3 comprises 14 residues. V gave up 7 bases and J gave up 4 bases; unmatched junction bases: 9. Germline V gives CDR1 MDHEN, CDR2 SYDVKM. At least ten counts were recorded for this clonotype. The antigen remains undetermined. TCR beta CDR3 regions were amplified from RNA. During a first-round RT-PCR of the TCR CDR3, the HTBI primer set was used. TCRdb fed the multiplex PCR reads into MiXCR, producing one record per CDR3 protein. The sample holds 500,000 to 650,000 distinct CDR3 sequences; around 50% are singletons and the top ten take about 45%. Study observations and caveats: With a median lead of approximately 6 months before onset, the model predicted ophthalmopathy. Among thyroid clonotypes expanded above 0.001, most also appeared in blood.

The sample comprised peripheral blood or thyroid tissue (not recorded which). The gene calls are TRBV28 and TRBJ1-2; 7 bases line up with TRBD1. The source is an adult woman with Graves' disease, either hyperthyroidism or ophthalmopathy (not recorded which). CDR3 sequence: CASTLDRDTYGYTF. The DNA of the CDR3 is TGTGCCAGCACCCTAGACAGGGACACCTATGGCTACACCTTC.